This TCR beta chain emerged from a study of radiotherapy plus CTLA-4 blockade in lung cancer (dated by TCRdb to the late 2010s). Broadly, across the study: Among enrolled patients, roughly 18% had an objective response and 31% reached disease control. General conclusions and limits of the study: After treatment with radiotherapy and ipilimumab, TCR clones that originated in tumors expanded in peripheral blood. Increased serum interferon-beta after radiation, together with early dynamic changes in blood T cell clones, were reported to be the strongest predictors of response.

As regards this clone: This clone's antigen is unknown. No base-level quality is on record; no much larger clone is a single base apart.

The germline V gene specifies SGHDT as CDR1 and YYEEEE as CDR2. The germline ends are 14 bases apart after V is trimmed by 5 bases and J by 1 base. Including the terminal cysteine and phenylalanine, the CDR3 comprises 15 residues. The entry retains the CDR3 DNA only, 45 bases that are in frame from base 1. The library was prepared using the immunoSEQ multiplex PCR assay. Not all clones reach the TCRdb copy of this immuneACCESS table, which keeps in-frame sequences only. Checked studies attribute under half of the gap to unresolved V genes and leave the rest unexplained. Recorded for this sample are tens of thousands of clones; more than 70% of them occurred a single time. The ten largest clonotypes hold approximately 12% of the sample. The study tested focal radiation therapy combined with CTLA-4 blockade (ipilimumab) in patients with chemo-refractory metastatic non-small-cell lung cancer.

This clonotype originated in a human donor with non-small cell lung cancer who had stable disease on radiotherapy plus ipilimumab. The chain employs TRBV5-6 and TRBJ2-3; the D gene is perhaps TRBD1 or TRBD2, as each covers 5 bases. Sequenced here: peripheral blood, sampled from a patient treated with radiotherapy plus ipilimumab. The DNA is as follows: TGTGCCAGCAGGGGACGGTCCCGGGGCACAGATACGCAGTATTTT. Translated, this is CASRGRSRGTDTQYF. This CDR3, with the reference TRBV5-6 and TRBJ2-3 proteins standing in past its ends, gives the full variable domain DAGVTQSPTHLIKTRGQQVTLRCSPKSGHDTVSWYQQALGQGPQFIFQYYEEEERQRGNFPDRFSGHQFPNYSSELNVNALLLGDSALYLCASRGRSRGTDTQYFGPGTRLTVL.